This TCR beta chain originates from a study of cytomegalovirus exposure and HLA in healthy donors. Notes on the study in general: Testing in vitro showed a few CMV-associated chains specific for CMV antigens.

Note on this clone: Antigen unknown.

This PCR relied on a set of 60 Vbeta primers and 13 Jbeta primers. In the authors' workflow: The authors later counted 65 million to 80 million unique TCR beta chains, 9.5 million to 13 million of them shared. TCRdb keeps only in-frame clones here, not all; method: immunoSEQ multiplex PCR. That table supplies the V and J calls and clone size; D and trimming were determined from the DNA. The table shows 90,000 to 120,000 clones, with roughly 87% occurring only once. The TCR sequence derives from a man aged 30 to 39 in good health and CMV-seropositive. Sequencing input: PBMCs.

CDR3 residues: CASSLGQGGYNSPLHF. In nucleotides, the CDR3 is TGCGCCAGCAGCTTGGGACAGGGGGGCTATAATTCACCCCTCCACTTT. This chain links TRBV5-1 with TRBJ1-6; 9 bases fit TRBD1. V lost 0 bases and J lost 3; bases outside the gene matches: 1. The CDR3 covers 16 residues. Germline CDR1 and CDR2: SGHRS and YFSETQ.